The entry below gives a single T cell receptor (beta chain) sequence along with its context. Positive CCR7 selection of CD45RO-negative cells yielded the naive CD8 cells, and terminally differentiated effector memory CD45RA+ cells were excluded. This record comes from a study of shared clonotypes between healthy human individuals. Across the whole study: Three CD4 naive, three CD4 memory, two CD8 naive and one CD8 memory plate were used per donor.

About 30,000 T cell genomes, or 200 ng DNA, went into the sorted-subset replicate PCRs. The data were produced by immunoSEQ multiplex PCR, yet TCRdb's version contains in-frame clones alone and is incomplete. Found here are about 2 million clones, approximately 95% of them singletons; the top ten hold 1.2%. J gave up 13 bases and V 1 base, and 2 bases lay outside the gene matches. Germline loops: CDR1 MGHRA, CDR2 YSYEKL. This CDR3 spans 13 amino acids. Sample: naive CD8+ T cells sorted from blood. The sequence derives from a man aged 18 to 30 in good health. V and J are TRBV4-1 and TRBJ2-1; the match to TRBD2 covers 12 bases. The CDR3 nucleotides read TGCGCCAGCAGCCAAGGGACTAGCGGGGTCCAGTTCTTC. This sequence encodes CASSQGTSGVQFF.